This record looks at one T cell receptor (beta chain) sequence and its context. Its antigen is currently unknown. Primers for the PCR totalled 60 Vbeta and 13 Jbeta. Measured with immunoSEQ multiplex PCR; TCRdb has only the in-frame clones, and not every one. This sample has about 160,000 clones, with 70% to 90% found just once. The entry originates in a study of cytomegalovirus exposure and HLA in healthy donors. Germline V gene sequence: CDR1 MGHRA, CDR2 YSYEKL. V dropped 2 bases and J dropped 8 bases, with 12 bases sitting between them. The CDR3 covers 13 residues. Study-level points and caveats: A later analysis, which compared TCR beta chains of equal frequency, found the HLA-associated ones more clonally expanded. HLA allele associations emerged for 16,951 TCR beta sequences in a later analysis, at 0.05 false discovery rate.

Sequencing was performed on PBMCs. This receptor was taken from a woman in her 30s in good health and CMV-seronegative. The V gene is TRBV4-1, the J gene TRBJ1-2; D gene uncertain. In nucleotides, the CDR3 is TGCGCCAGCAGCCAAACCCTCGACGGGGGCTACACCTTC. Amino acids: CASSQTLDGGYTF.